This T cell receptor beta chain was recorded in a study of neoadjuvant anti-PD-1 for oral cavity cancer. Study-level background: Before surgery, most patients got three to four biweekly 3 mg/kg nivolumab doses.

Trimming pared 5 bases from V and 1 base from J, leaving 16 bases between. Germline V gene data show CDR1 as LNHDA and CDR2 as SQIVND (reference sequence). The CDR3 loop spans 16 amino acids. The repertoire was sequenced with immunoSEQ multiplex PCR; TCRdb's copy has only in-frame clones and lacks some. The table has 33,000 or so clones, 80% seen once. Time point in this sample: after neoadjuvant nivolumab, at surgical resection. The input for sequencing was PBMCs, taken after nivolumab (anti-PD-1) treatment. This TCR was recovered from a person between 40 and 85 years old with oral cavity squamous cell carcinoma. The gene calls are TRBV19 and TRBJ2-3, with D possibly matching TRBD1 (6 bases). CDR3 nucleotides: TGTGCCAGTAGTCGGGACACAATAGATGGCACAGATACGCAGTATTTT. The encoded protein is CASSRDTIDGTDTQYF.